Below, one TCR beta chain is given with its context. Its antigen is still unknown. The sample holds no much larger clone one base away, and base qualities are not on file. In total, approximately 610 healthy bone marrow donors made up the cohort. At the time of sampling, all cohort members were nominally healthy, though unrecorded immune exposures were likely present. The donor was CMV seropositive and was included in the group of approximately 300 seropositive cohort members. A peripheral blood sample was collected from each donor, and TCR beta sequencing was performed on peripheral blood mononuclear cells. Genomic DNA extraction from the blood cell samples was performed with the Qiagen DNeasy Blood Extraction Kit. Trimming removed 1 base from V and 5 bases from J, leaving 9 bases between the germline ends. According to the germline V gene, CDR1 reads SGHVS and CDR2 reads FNYEAQ. The CDR3 contains 14 residues, cysteine and phenylalanine counted. The sequence is cut down to CDR3 DNA, 42 bases in frame from base 1.

This specimen comes from a study of cytomegalovirus exposure and HLA in healthy donors (TCRdb year 2017). Broadly, across the study: An earlier analysis of about 560 of the donors reported 250 to 300 Gb of sequence data and around 120 million unique TCR beta sequences obtained from 180 million or so T cells. The genetic ancestry cluster associated with self-reported Caucasian donors included 81% of the roughly 360 genotyped donors. A handful of DR-DQ haplotypes were treated as single units for association and clustering because of strong linkage in the cohort. On average, roughly 200,000 unique TCR beta nucleotide sequences were sequenced per donor among 300 to 500 genotyped donors of the cohort, with roughly 18% of those sequences being non-productive. Alongside the repertoire data, information on donor age, sex, ethnicity and CMV serostatus was compiled. Every discovery cohort repertoire had been produced on one sequencing platform. Around 330 gigabases of sequencing data and roughly 80 million unique TCR sequences made up an early release that covered several hundred HLA-typed donors. HLA typing included class I and class II loci at four-digit resolution. An earlier analysis of fewer than 700 of the donors applied high-throughput TCR beta sequencing to assess whether each TCR beta V gene segment acted as functional or pseudogenic. In addition to the first cohort of approximately 650 subjects, a separate validation cohort of 130 or so different subjects was used. A later genetic analysis used genome-wide SNP genotypes for 398 of the 666 donors, treating that subset as a discovery cohort. The study aimed to test whether cataloging public T cell receptors could reveal signatures of past pathogen exposure. To predict cytomegalovirus infection status, the study brought together high-throughput TCR immunosequencing, statistical association of individual TCRs with disease status, and machine learning. The T cell repertoires of several hundred subjects were profiled by immunosequencing and related to cytomegalovirus serostatus. In a later analysis, previously published TCR beta repertoires from about 670 donors were re-analyzed and high-resolution HLA genotyping was added so that TCR occurrence patterns could be studied. The number of donors typed differed by locus, with 629-630 for A, B, C, DRB1 and DQB1, approximately 500 for DQA1, about 610 for DPA1, and 472 for DPB1. The later analysis used no new phenotypic data to find candidate immune exposures, relying instead on TCR beta sequences and their occurrence across donors.

The paper as a whole reports these results and caveats: Because HLA typing was missing for some donors at each locus, association tests included only the typed subset. The earlier analysis of almost 600 of the donors excluded roughly 17 rarely observed V segments, including chromosome 9 orphons, because counts were too low. A further reported finding was that TCR beta sequences accurately predicted the HLA-A and HLA-B alleles for most subjects in the first cohort. Specific HLA alleles were associated with 18,000 or so TCR beta sequences at a false discovery rate of 0.05 in a later analysis. A later analysis found that TCR association rates varied across HLA loci, with DRB1 alleles showing the most associated TCRs and HLA-C alleles the fewest. In a later analysis, several top co-occurrence clusters were reported to appear linked to parvovirus B19, influenza, CMV and Epstein-Barr virus. A few of the identified cytomegalovirus-associated TCR beta chains were confirmed in vitro to be specific for cytomegalovirus antigens. Compared with equally common non-associated chains, HLA-associated TCR beta chains in a later analysis were more clonally expanded and had lower generation probabilities. According to the authors, the approach could potentially be generalized to other disease states and immunological phenotypes. Linkage disequilibrium might explain the correlated functional status among segregating V segments, but an unknown experimental factor could not be ruled out. Cytomegalovirus status was reported to be diagnosed by the classifier with high specificity and sensitivity in both the original and validation cohorts. A later genetic analysis reported fewer N-insertions in productive TCRs among donors in an Asian-associated ancestry cluster than the approximately 670-donor mean. Some IMGT-functional V segments, including TRBV6-2 and TRBV6-3, could not be told apart with the 87-base-pair reads, so those segments were excluded. Only TCR beta chains were sequenced in this cohort, and the absence of alpha or paired-chain data limited detectable features. CMV serostatus was the only immune exposure information available for the cohort. According to a later analysis, most CMV-associated TCR beta chains appeared to be HLA-restricted, and the HLA associations seemed to be driven largely by CMV exposure. Most TCR sequences were seen in very few donors, while some public TCRs were found in many individuals. In an earlier analysis of around 500 of the donors, most TCR beta V segments appeared in productive rearrangements about 87% or about 30% of the time, broadly matching IMGT annotations. In the study, about 150 TCR beta chains were listed as associated with cytomegalovirus. When HLA alleles, especially DR and DQ, strongly co-occurred, attributing TCR associations to individual alleles was difficult. Roughly uniform sequencing depth across donors was assumed in presence/absence analyses, although this assumption may not hold. In a later genetic analysis, a missense DCLRE1C variant was associated with V-gene and J-gene trimming of TCR beta chains, and the association was replicated in an independent cohort. A group of highly shared sequence variants was considered likely to be a technical artifact of the sequencing pipeline.

Library preparation was by the immunoSEQ multiplex PCR assay. For the multiplex PCR, a mixture combining 60 forward primers for TCR Vbeta segments and 13 reverse primers for TCR Jbeta segments was used. The CDR3 region of rearranged TCR beta genes was amplified from genomic DNA by a multiplex PCR assay. Amplified TCR beta libraries were sequenced as 87-base-pair reads on the Illumina HiSeq System. For the original study's pipeline: A later analysis tallied 75 million to 95 million unique TCR beta chains across the 666 repertoires, and about 12 million of those chains were shared by two or more donors. To remove PCR and sequencing errors, raw reads were error-corrected and collapsed into unique sequences using a nearest-neighbor algorithm that merged closely related sequences. Alignment of CDR3 sequences to IMGT reference sequences was used to assign V, D and J gene segments. For a sequence to be retained, a match of at least six nucleotides to both a V gene segment and a J gene segment was required. A rearrangement was called productive if the CDR3 had no stop codons and remained in frame with V and J, and every other rearrangement was called non-productive. CDR3 was defined according to IMGT convention as the region running from the second conserved V-encoded cysteine to the conserved J-encoded phenylalanine. Sequences without an unambiguous match to a single V gene segment were excluded from the earlier analysis of 500 to 700 of the donors. In an earlier analysis of a few hundred of the donors, a V segment was called functional when productive rearrangements were above 56.7%, and segregating when the standard deviation between donors exceeded 5%. To diagnose cytomegalovirus status from the catalog of TCR beta chain sequences, a statistical classification framework was built. A later analysis assigned V and J genes by comparing TCR nucleotide sequences with IMGT/GENE-DB human TR gene sequences. In a later analysis, CDR3 sequences and most-parsimonious VDJ recombination scenarios were assigned using the TCRdist pipeline. A later analysis defined each TCR beta chain by its CDR3 amino acid sequence plus V-gene family, and excluded reads lacking a unique V-gene family. To address suspected cross-contamination and a sequencing artifact, a later analysis removed roughly 640 highly shared, low-generation-probability nucleotide sequences. For each public chain, a later analysis derived a clonal expansion index from normalized ranks of inferred template counts within each repertoire. In a later analysis, generation probabilities were computed using a VDJ recombination model fitted to out-of-frame rearrangements, and the results were checked against IGoR. In a later analysis, hypergeometric tests were used to score TCR-TCR, TCR-HLA and TCR-CMV co-occurrence, with a repertoire-size bias correction applied to TCR pairs. A later analysis estimated false discovery rates by permuting HLA or CMV assignments 20 times. A later analysis grouped co-occurring TCRs with DBSCAN, adding TCRdist sequence similarity when clustering within HLA-allele-positive subsets. Repertoires with fewer than 30,000 or more than 120,000 public chains, plus five repertoires with anomalous nucleotide sharing, were excluded from co-occurrence clustering. This is the immuneACCESS table as TCRdb keeps it, with only in-frame sequences that have V and J called. A part of the clones is gone; compared with another copy, unresolved V genes explain less than half, and the rest is unexplained. The DNA was the basis for D and trimming; V, J and clone size are from that table. The sample table holds about 160,000 clones, of which about 70% were seen once. 4% to 5.5% of the sample rests with the top ten.

The rearrangement combines TRBV7-6 with TRBJ1-3; no D gene is confidently identified. This sequence originates from a woman aged 18-29 years in good health and CMV-seropositive. The sample taken for sequencing was PBMCs. The CDR3 amino acid sequence is: CASSLGASRNTIYF. Here is the DNA: TGTGCCAGCAGCTTAGGGGCGAGTCGAAACACCATATATTTT.